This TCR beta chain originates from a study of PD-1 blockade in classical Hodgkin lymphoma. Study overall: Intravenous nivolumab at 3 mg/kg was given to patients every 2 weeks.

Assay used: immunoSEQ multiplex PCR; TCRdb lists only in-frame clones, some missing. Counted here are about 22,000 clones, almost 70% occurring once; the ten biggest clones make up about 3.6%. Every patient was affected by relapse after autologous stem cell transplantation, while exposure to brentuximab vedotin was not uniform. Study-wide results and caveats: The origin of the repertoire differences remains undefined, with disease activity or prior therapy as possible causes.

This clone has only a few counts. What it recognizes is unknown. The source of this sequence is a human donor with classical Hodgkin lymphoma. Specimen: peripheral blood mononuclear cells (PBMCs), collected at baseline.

The CDR3 DNA sequence: TGTGCCAGTAGTAACAGGGGGGTAAATCAGCCCCAGCATTTT. Residues: CASSNRGVNQPQHF. The chain uses TRBV19 and TRBJ1-5, with 8 bases that match TRBD1. With V trimmed by 4 bases and J by 4 bases, 3 bases remained unmatched. Germline V gene sequence: CDR1 LNHDA, CDR2 SQIVND (reference sequence). The CDR3 extends over 14 amino acids.